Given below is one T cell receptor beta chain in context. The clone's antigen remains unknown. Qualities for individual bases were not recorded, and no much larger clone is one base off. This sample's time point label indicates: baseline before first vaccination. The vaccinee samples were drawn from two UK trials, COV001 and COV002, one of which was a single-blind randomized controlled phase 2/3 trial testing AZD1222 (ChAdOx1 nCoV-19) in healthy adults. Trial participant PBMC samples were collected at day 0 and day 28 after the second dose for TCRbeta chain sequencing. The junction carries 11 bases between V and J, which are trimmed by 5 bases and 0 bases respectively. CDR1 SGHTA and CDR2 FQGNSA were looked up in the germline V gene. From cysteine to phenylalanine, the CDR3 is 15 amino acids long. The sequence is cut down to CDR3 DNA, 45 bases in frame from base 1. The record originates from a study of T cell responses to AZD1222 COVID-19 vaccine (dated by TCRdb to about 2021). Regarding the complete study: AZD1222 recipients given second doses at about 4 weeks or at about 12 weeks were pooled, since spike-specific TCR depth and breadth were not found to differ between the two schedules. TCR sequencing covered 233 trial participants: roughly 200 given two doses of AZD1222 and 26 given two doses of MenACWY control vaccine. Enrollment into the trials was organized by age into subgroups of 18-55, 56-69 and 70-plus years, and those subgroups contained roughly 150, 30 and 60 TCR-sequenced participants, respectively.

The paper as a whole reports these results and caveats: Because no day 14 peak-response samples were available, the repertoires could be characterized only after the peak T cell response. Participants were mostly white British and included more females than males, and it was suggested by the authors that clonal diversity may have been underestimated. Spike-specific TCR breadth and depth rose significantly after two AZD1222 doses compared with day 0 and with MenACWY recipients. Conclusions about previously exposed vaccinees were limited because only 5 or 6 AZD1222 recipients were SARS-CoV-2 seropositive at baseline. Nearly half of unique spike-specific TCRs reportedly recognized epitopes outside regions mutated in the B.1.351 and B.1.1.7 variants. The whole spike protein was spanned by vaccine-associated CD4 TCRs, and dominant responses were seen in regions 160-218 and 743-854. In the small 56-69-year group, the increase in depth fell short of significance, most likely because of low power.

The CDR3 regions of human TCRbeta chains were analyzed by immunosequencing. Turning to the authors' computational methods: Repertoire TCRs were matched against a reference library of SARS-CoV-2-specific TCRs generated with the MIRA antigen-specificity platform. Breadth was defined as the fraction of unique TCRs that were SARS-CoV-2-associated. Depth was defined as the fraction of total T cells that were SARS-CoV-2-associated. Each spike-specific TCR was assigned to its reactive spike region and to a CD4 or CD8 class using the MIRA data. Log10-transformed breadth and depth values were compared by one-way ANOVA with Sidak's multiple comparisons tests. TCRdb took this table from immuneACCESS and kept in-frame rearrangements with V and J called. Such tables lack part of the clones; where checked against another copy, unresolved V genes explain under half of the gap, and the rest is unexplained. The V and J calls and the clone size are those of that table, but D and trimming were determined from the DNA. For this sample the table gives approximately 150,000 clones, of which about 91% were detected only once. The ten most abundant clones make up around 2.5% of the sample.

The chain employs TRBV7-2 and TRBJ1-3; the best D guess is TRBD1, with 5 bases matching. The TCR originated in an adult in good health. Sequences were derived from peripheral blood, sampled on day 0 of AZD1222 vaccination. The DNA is TGTGCCAGCAGCGCTCTAGGGGACTCTGGAAACACCATATATTTT. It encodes CASSALGDSGNTIYF.